The 19 T cell receptor beta chains presented below share a single source sample, sequenced in a study of blood T cell repertoires in COVID-19. Measured with immunoSEQ multiplex PCR; TCRdb has only the in-frame clones, and not every one. The profile covers 180,000 or so clones, with approximately 89% appearing a single time and roughly 3.3% taken by the ten largest. The sample taken for sequencing was peripheral blood. The receptors were sampled from a man between 65 and 79 years old with acute or convalescent COVID-19.

This rearrangement joins TRBV28 to TRBJ1-1; D gene ambiguous. The V gene lost 5 bases and the J gene lost 6 bases, with 13 bases spanning the gap. Germline V gene sequence: CDR1 MDHEN, CDR2 SYDVKM. CDR3 length: 13 residues. The CDR3 DNA follows: TGTGCCAGCAGTCCACAAGTATTCGCTGAAGCTTTCTTT. Its protein is CASSPQVFAEAFF.

The chain combines TRBV6-1 with TRBJ1-1; no firm D call. V was trimmed by 2 bases and J by 9 bases, leaving 16 bases between them. This CDR3 is built from 14 residues. CDR1 is MNHNS and CDR2 is SASEGT in the germline V gene. In nucleotides, the CDR3 is TGTGCCAGCAGTGAAAACATCTCGGGGAATCAAGCTTTCTTT. It yields the protein CASSENISGNQAFF.

The chain recombines TRBV19 with TRBJ1-2, with D hard to call. The CDR3 runs to 14 residues. Trimming cost V 6 bases and J 3 bases, with 14 bases left between them. Germline assignment: CDR1 LNHDA and CDR2 SQIVND (reference sequence). CDR3 sequence: CASRPGGRDYGYTF. For the CDR3, the DNA is TGTGCCAGTAGACCGGGAGGCCGGGACTATGGCTACACCTTC.

The V call is TRBV19, the J call TRBJ2-3; weak D call: TRBD2 (6 bases). The germline V and J ends were trimmed by 9 bases and 7 bases, with 20 bases remaining between them. CDR1 is LNHDA, CDR2 SQIVND, per germline (reference sequence). The CDR3 has 14 residues. CDR3: CASGSRAGRNTQYF. DNA for the CDR3: TGTGCCAGCGGATCCAGGGCGGGGCGAAATACGCAGTATTTT.

Note on this clone: One junction end disagrees with the germline gene, perhaps due to a read error. The chain employs TRBV11-1 and TRBJ2-1; D is perhaps TRBD2 (5 bases). This CDR3 spans 13 amino acids. Germline V gene lookup returns CDR1 SGHAT and CDR2 FQDESV (reference sequence). The CDR3 DNA follows: TGTGCCAGCAGCCCCCGCGACTACAGTGAGCAGTTCTTC. The encoded protein is CASSPRDYSEQFF.

Here the CDR3 DNA reads TGTGCCAGCAGCTACCCACCAGAGGACTCTGGAAACACCATATATTTT. This codes for CASSYPPEDSGNTIYF. V and J are TRBV9 and TRBJ1-3; D unresolved. The CDR3 length is 16 residues. The germline V gene encodes CDR1 SGDLS and CDR2 YYNGEE. Trimming cost V 4 bases and J 0 bases, with 14 bases left between them. Filled out from reference TRBV9 and TRBJ1-3, the complete variable domain reads DSGVTQTPKHLITATGQRVTLRCSPRSGDLSVYWYQQSLDQGLQFLIQYYNGEERAKGNILERFSAQQFPDLHSELNLSSLELGDSALYFCASSYPPEDSGNTIYFGEGSWLTVV.

V is TRBV27 and J is TRBJ2-7, with 9 bases aligning to TRBD2. J gave up 4 bases and V 7 bases, and 8 bases lay outside the gene matches. The length of the CDR3 is 14 residues. In germline, CDR1 is MNHEY, CDR2 SMNVEV (reference sequence). The CDR3 nucleotides read TGTGCCAGCAAGCCTAGCGGGACCTTTTACGAGCAGTACTTC. This sequence encodes CASKPSGTFYEQYF.

This rearrangement joins TRBV5-1 to TRBJ2-5, with D unresolved. Per germline, CDR1 SGHRS and CDR2 YFSETQ. The ends were cut back, 2 bases at V and 2 bases at J, with 10 bases in the middle. This CDR3 has 14 residues. The CDR3 DNA reads TGCGCCAGCAGCTTTTTTTCCGAGCAAGAGACCCAGTACTTC. Encoded protein: CASSFFSEQETQYF.

The chain combines TRBV15 with TRBJ2-5; D might be TRBD1 (6 bases). V lost 1 base and J lost 4, with 16 bases in between. There are 16 residues in the CDR3. Germline V CDR1 and CDR2: LNHNV, YYDKDF (reference sequence). This CDR3 reads CATSRGVYRVGETQYF. CDR3 sequence (DNA): TGTGCCACCAGCAGAGGAGTCTACAGGGTAGGAGAGACCCAGTACTTC. The full variable domain, completed using reference TRBV15 and TRBJ2-5, is DAMVIQNPRYQVTQFGKPVTLSCSQTLNHNVMYWYQQKSSQAPKLLFHYYDKDFNNEADTPDNFQSRRPNTSFCFLDIRSPGLGDTAMYLCATSRGVYRVGETQYFGPGTRLLVL.

The chain recombines TRBV27 with TRBJ1-4; D might be TRBD1 (6 bases). Germline CDR1 and CDR2: MNHEY and SMNVEV (reference sequence). V lost 3 bases and J lost 8, with 10 bases in between. The CDR3 totals 13 residues. The DNA for the CDR3 is TGTGCCAGCAGTTTTCAGGGGAACGAAAAACTGTTTTTT. Translated, it gives CASSFQGNEKLFF.

V usage is TRBV5-1 and J usage is TRBJ2-5, with 9 bases that match TRBD1. J was trimmed by 4 bases and V by 4 bases; bases with no gene match: 14. This CDR3 is built from 17 residues. Germline V gives CDR1 SGHRS, CDR2 YFSETQ. CDR3 DNA sequence: TGCGCCAGCAGCACCATACAGGGGGCGATTCTCGGAGAGACCCAGTACTTC. This gives the protein CASSTIQGAILGETQYF. Using reference TRBV5-1 and TRBJ2-5 for the parts outside the CDR3, the full variable domain is KAGVTQTPRYLIKTRGQQVTLSCSPISGHRSVSWYQQTPGQGLQFLFEYFSETQRNKGNFPGRFSGRQFSNSRSEMNVSTLELGDSALYLCASSTIQGAILGETQYFGPGTRLLVL.

J is TRBJ2-5 and V is TRBV24-1; 8 bases map to TRBD1. Germline CDR1 and CDR2: KGHDR and SFDVKD. J gave up 3 bases and V 4 bases, and 6 bases lay outside the gene matches. CDR3 length: 15 residues. Written as DNA, the CDR3 is TGTGCCACCAGTGACCCGGACAGGGCAGAAGAGACCCAGTACTTC. It specifies CATSDPDRAEETQYF.

This rearrangement joins TRBV19 to TRBJ2-5, with 13 bases aligning to TRBD2. CDR1 is LNHDA, CDR2 SQIVND, per germline (reference sequence). This CDR3 region has 14 residues. The V and J ends lost 6 bases and 6 bases, in that order; junction bases with no gene match: 4. The CDR3, as DNA: TGTGCCAGTAGCGGACTAGCGGGAGTAAAGACCCAGTACTTC. This translates into CASSGLAGVKTQYF.

The chain links TRBV5-1 to TRBJ1-3, with D possibly TRBD1 on 5 matching bases. V was cut by 4 bases and J by 4 bases, with 12 bases left in between. The germline V gene encodes CDR1 SGHRS and CDR2 YFSETQ. The CDR3 is made up of 14 amino acids. The DNA for the CDR3 is TGCGCCAGCAGCCCCGGGGGTCCCGGAAACACCATATATTTT. Translated: CASSPGGPGNTIYF.

The genes are TRBV5-4 and TRBJ1-1; D not resolved. Trimming shortened V by 9 bases and J by 0 bases, and 12 bases separated the two germline ends. Germline values: CDR1 SGHNT, CDR2 YYREEE (reference sequence). This CDR3 contains 13 residues. CDR3 loop: CATTGAMNTEAFF. For the CDR3, the DNA is TGTGCCACCACCGGAGCCATGAACACTGAAGCTTTCTTT.

The J gene is TRBJ1-1, the V gene TRBV6-5, with D maybe TRBD1 (6 bases). Trimming took 6 bases from V and 3 from J, leaving 14 bases between them. The CDR3 is 14 amino acids. The germline V gene encodes CDR1 MNHEY and CDR2 SVGAGI. The DNA for the CDR3 is TGTGCCAGCAGCGTTACAGGGTTATACACTGAAGCTTTCTTT. Its translation: CASSVTGLYTEAFF.

The chain employs TRBV11-2 and TRBJ1-6; D is unclear. Trimming removed 3 bases at V and 10 bases at J, with 16 bases between. The CDR3 covers 15 residues. Germline CDR1 and CDR2: SGHAT and FQNNGV. The CDR3 DNA is TGTGCCAGCAGCTTCTCAGGAGGCCTACGGTCACCCCTCCACTTT. Protein sequence: CASSFSGGLRSPLHF.

The sample holds one count of this clone. This chain joins TRBV4-2 and TRBJ2-3; 10 bases agree with TRBD2. Germline V gene sequence: CDR1 LGHNA, CDR2 YNFKEQ. Trimming at V came to 1 base and at J to 1 base, leaving 8 bases not matched to a gene. The CDR3 length is 18 residues. The CDR3 sequence is CASSQGLAGVFGTDTQYF. CDR3 DNA: TGTGCCAGCAGCCAAGGGCTAGCGGGAGTATTTGGCACAGATACGCAGTATTTT.

The V gene is TRBV2, the J gene TRBJ2-3; perhaps TRBD1 as D (5 bases). The CDR3 is 16 amino acids. Trimming took off 3 bases at V and 2 bases at J, with 15 bases between the two ends. Germline CDR1 reads SNHLY; CDR2 reads FYNNEI. The DNA for the CDR3 is TGTGCCAGCAGTGACCACACCACTGGGGCCACAGATACGCAGTATTTT. Protein: CASSDHTTGATDTQYF. Combining the CDR3 with reference TRBV2 and TRBJ2-3 gives the whole variable domain EPEVTQTPSHQVTQMGQEVILRCVPISNHLYFYWYRQILGQKVEFLVSFYNNEISEKSEIFDDQFSVERPDGSNFTLKIRSTKLEDSAMYFCASSDHTTGATDTQYFGPGTRLTVL.